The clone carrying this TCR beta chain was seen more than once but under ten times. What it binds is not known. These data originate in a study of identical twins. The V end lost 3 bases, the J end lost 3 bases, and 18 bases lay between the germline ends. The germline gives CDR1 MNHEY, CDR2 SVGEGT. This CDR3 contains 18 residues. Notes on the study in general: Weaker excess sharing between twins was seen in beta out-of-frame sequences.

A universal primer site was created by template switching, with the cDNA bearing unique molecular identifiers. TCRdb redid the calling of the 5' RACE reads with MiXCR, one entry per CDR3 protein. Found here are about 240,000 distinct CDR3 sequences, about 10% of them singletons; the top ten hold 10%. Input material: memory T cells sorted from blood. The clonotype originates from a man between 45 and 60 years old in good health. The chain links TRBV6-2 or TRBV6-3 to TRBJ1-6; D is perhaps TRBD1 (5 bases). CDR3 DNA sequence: TGTGCCAGCAGTTATGGGGGTCCTGGATCGGACTATAATTCACCCCTCCACTTT. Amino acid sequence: CASSYGGPGSDYNSPLHF.